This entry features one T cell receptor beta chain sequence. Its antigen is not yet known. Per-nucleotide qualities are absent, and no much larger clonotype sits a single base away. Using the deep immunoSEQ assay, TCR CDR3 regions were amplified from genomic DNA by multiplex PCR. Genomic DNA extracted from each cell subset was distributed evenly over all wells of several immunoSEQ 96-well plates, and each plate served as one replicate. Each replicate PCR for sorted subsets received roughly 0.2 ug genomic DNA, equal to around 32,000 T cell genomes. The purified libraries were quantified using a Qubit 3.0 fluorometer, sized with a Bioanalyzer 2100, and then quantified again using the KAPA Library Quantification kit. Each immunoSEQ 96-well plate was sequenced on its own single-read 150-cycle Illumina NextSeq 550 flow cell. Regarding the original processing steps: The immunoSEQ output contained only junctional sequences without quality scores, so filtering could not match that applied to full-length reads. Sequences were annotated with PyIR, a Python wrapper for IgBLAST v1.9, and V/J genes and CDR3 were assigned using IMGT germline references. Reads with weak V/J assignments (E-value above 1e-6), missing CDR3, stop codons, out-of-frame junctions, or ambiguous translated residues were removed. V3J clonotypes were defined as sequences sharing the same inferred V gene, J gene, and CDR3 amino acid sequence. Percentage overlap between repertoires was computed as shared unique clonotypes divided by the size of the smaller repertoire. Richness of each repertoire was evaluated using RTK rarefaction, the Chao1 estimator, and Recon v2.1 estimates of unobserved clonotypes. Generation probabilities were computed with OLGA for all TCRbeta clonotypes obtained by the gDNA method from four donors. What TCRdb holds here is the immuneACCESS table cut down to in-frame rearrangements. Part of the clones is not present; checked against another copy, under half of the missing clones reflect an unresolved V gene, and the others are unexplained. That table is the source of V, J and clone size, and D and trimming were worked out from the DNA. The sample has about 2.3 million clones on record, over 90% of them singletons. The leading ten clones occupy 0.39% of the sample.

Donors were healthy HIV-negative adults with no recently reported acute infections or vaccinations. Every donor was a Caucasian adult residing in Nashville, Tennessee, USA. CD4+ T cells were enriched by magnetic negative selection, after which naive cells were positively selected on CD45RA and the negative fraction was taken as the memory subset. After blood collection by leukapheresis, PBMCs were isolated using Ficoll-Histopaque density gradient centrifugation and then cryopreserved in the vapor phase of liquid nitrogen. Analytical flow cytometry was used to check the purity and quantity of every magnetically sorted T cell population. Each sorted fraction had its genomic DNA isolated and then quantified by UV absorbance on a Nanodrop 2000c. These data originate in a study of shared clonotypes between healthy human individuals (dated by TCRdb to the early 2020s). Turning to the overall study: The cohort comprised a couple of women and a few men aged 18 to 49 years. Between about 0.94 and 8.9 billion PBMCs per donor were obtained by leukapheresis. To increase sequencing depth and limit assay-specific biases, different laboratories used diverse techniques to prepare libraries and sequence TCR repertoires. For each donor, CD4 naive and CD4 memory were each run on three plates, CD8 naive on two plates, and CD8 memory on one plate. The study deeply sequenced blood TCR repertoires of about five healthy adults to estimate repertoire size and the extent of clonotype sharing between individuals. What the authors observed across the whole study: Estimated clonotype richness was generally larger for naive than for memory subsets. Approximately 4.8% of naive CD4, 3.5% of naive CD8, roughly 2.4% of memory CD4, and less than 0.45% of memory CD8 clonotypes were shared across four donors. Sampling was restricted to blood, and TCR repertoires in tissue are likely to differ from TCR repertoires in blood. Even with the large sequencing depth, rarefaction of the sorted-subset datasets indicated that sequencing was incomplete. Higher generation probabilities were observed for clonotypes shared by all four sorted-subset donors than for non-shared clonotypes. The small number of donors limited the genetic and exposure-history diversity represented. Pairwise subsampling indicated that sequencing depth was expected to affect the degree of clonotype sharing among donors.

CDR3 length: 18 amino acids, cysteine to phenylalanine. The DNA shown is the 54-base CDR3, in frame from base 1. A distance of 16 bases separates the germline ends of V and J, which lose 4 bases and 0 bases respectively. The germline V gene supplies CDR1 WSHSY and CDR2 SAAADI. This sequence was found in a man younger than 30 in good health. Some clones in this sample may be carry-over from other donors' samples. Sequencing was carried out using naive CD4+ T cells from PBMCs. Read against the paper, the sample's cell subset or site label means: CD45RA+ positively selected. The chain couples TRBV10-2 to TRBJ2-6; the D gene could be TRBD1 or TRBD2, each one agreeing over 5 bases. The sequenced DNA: TGCGCCAGCAGTGGATGGGACGGTGTTATCTCTGGGGCCAACGTCCTGACTTTC. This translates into CASSGWDGVISGANVLTF.